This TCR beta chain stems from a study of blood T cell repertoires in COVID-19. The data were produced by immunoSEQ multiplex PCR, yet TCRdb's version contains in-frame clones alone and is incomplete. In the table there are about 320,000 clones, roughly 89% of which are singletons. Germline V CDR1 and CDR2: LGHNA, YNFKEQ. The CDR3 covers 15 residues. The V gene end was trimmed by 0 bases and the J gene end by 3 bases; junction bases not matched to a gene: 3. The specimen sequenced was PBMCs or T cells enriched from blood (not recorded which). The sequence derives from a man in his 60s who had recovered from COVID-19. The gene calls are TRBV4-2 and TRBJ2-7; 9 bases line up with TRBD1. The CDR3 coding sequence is TGTGCCAGCAGCCAAGATGACAGGGGGGGCTACGAGCAGTACTTC. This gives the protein CASSQDDRGGYEQYF.